The present entry profiles one T cell receptor beta chain with its context. The method was immunoSEQ multiplex PCR; TCRdb's version includes in-frame clones alone and lacks a portion of them. The sample records about 190,000 clones, less than 80% being singletons. This sample was taken from a study of blood T cell repertoires in COVID-19. CDR1 is SGHDT and CDR2 is YYEEEE in the germline V gene. The CDR3 length is 14 residues. The V and J ends lost 4 bases and 6 bases, in that order; junction bases with no gene match: 10. The TCR was taken from a man in his forties or fifties who had recovered from COVID-19. The chain joins TRBV5-6 to TRBJ2-7; TRBD1 aligns across 7 bases. The sample comprised peripheral blood. The CDR3 DNA reads TGTGCCAGCAGCCCTGGGACAGATCTGGTCGAGCAGTACTTC. Its protein product is CASSPGTDLVEQYF.